The rows below give T cell receptor beta chains drawn from one sample of a study of T-cell memory formation after mild COVID-19. MiXCR, applied by TCRdb to the 5' RACE reads, yields one record per CDR3 protein. Altogether 100,000 to 150,000 distinct CDR3 sequences are present, around 15% being singletons, with the ten largest covering roughly 5.2%. The specimen sequenced was PBMCs or a T cell subset sorted from them (not recorded which). These receptors came from a man aged 18 to 29 who had mild COVID-19 (a few samples of this study predate the infection). Cell type and time point are not known. The CDR3 runs from the conserved cysteine through the conserved F or W. A D gene is named only where the DNA matches it firmly. Some rows mark clone size as missing; the rest say once, few, many or name a class of expanded clone.

TRBV6-2/TRBV6-3	TRBJ2-1	TRBD1	.	TGTGCCAGCACCACAGGGGGACATTCCTACAATGAGCAGTTCTTC	CASTTGGHSYNEQFF
TRBV20-1	TRBJ2-3	TRBD2	few	TGCAGTGCTAGAGATCTCGTAGCGGGGGGCCCCACAGATACGCAGTATTTT	CSARDLVAGGPTDTQYF
TRBV7-2	TRBJ2-3	.	many	TGTGCCAGCAGCCCACCCATCCAGAGAGCAGATACGCAGTATTTT	CASSPPIQRADTQYF
TRBV5-6	TRBJ2-5	TRBD2	.	TGTGCCAGCAGCTTGGGGGTTAGCGGGGGAGGGGAGACCCAGTACTTC	CASSLGVSGGGETQYF
TRBV5-4	TRBJ2-2	TRBD2	many	TGTGCCAGCAGCTTGGTTAGCGGGGTGAACACCGGGGAGCTGTTTTTT	CASSLVSGVNTGELFF
TRBV20-1	TRBJ1-6	.	.	TGCAGTGCTAGCAACCGGGACAATTCACCCCTCCACTTT	CSASNRDNSPLHF
TRBV7-9	TRBJ2-3	.	many	TGTGCCAGCAGCCCCCGGCTAGGGGATACGCAGTATTTT	CASSPRLGDTQYF
TRBV18	TRBJ2-3	.	many	TGTGCCAGCTCACCAGCTCAGGGGGGCGTGGCAGATACGCAGTATTTT	CASSPAQGGVADTQYF
TRBV29-1	TRBJ2-1	.	many	TGCAGCGCCGAAGGCCCTCTTTTCTACAATGAGCAGTTCTTC	CSAEGPLFYNEQFF
TRBV10-1	TRBJ2-2	TRBD1	few	TGCGCCAGCAGCCGGGACAGGGCCCCCACCGGGGAGCTGTTTTTT	CASSRDRAPTGELFF
TRBV4-3	TRBJ1-5	.	.	TGCGCCAGCAGCCAAGAACAGGGTAGCAATCAGCCCCAGCATTTT	CASSQEQGSNQPQHF
TRBV24-1	TRBJ2-1	.	.	TGTGCCACCAGTGACGATGGGGCCGAATCCTACAATGAGCAGTTCTTC	CATSDDGAESYNEQFF
TRBV5-1	TRBJ2-4	.	.	TGCGCCAGCAGCCTAGGACGGGGGCAGGTGGAAAACATTCAGTACTTC	CASSLGRGQVENIQYF
TRBV7-9	TRBJ2-7	.	once	TGTGCCAGCAGCCCTTCGACAGTCTCCTACGAGCAGTACTTC	CASSPSTVSYEQYF
TRBV20-1	TRBJ2-1	.	.	TGCAGTGCTAGACGGGCAGGAGTCAATGAGCAGTTCTTC	CSARRAGVNEQFF
TRBV5-1	TRBJ1-2	TRBD1	.	TGCGCCAGCGGGCGCCCGACAGGGGGCCGGCCCAATATAGCGGGCTACACCTTC	CASGRPTGGRPNIAGYTF
TRBV7-3	TRBJ2-3	TRBD2	many	TGTGCCAGCAGCTTACGGGAGGCAGATACGCAGTATTTT	CASSLREADTQYF
TRBV5-6	TRBJ1-1	.	.	TGTGCCAGCAGTTTTGGGACTCCCGAAGCTTTCTTT	CASSFGTPEAFF
TRBV9	TRBJ2-3	.	.	TGTGCCAGCAAGTCGGGATCCGACCTGCGTGCAGATACGCAGTATTTT	CASKSGSDLRADTQYF
TRBV7-2	TRBJ2-1	.	.	TGTGCCAGCAGCTCGAGGGTCGGGAGCTCCTACAATGAGCAGTTCTTC	CASSSRVGSSYNEQFF
TRBV3-1	TRBJ1-6	.	.	TGTGCCAGCAGCCTCCAACGGAATTCACCCCTCCACTTT	CASSLQRNSPLHF
TRBV5-5	TRBJ1-1	TRBD1	few	TGTGCCAGCAGCCTACCCAGGGGGCGGGACACTGAAGCTTTCTTT	CASSLPRGRDTEAFF
TRBV6-5	TRBJ1-4	.	.	TGTGCCAGCAGAGTAACCCCGGGGCAGTATAATGAAAAACTGTTTTTT	CASRVTPGQYNEKLFF
TRBV5-1	TRBJ2-5	TRBD2	many	TGCGCCAGCAGCTTCACGGGACTAGAGGCCGAGACCCAGTACTTC	CASSFTGLEAETQYF
TRBV5-1	TRBJ2-1	.	.	TGCGCCAGCAGACTGGAGGGCAATGAGCAGTTCTTC	CASRLEGNEQFF
TRBV28	TRBJ1-5	.	.	TGTGCCAGCAGTTTGGAGGGGTGGGGAAATCAGCCCCAGCATTTT	CASSLEGWGNQPQHF
TRBV5-1	TRBJ2-3	.	.	TGCGCCAGCAGCAGGGGGTCTAGCACAGATACGCAGTATTTT	CASSRGSSTDTQYF
TRBV5-6	TRBJ2-7	.	many	TGTGCCAGTAATTTCGGGGGGCCACGATACGAGCAGTACTTC	CASNFGGPRYEQYF
TRBV28	TRBJ2-2	.	few	TGTGCCAGCAGTTTGGGGTCTATCCAAACCGGGGAGCTGTTTTTT	CASSLGSIQTGELFF
TRBV11-3	TRBJ2-2	TRBD2	few	TGTGCCAGCAGCCGTCGTCTAGCGGGGGTGAACACCGGGGAGCTGTTTTTT	CASSRRLAGVNTGELFF
TRBV27	TRBJ2-3	.	.	TGTGCCAGCAGTTTCCTTGCGAGCACAGATACGCAGTATTTT	CASSFLASTDTQYF
TRBV10-3	TRBJ2-3	TRBD2	.	TGTGCCATCAAACTAGCGAGCACAGATACGCAGTATTTT	CAIKLASTDTQYF
TRBV7-2	TRBJ1-1	.	few	TGTGCCGTCCAACGGGGTCTGAACACTGAAGCTTTCTTT	CAVQRGLNTEAFF
TRBV6-2/TRBV6-3	TRBJ2-1	TRBD2	.	TGTGCCAGCAATGGCGGGGGGGACACCTACAATGAGCAGTTCTTC	CASNGGGDTYNEQFF
TRBV7-2	TRBJ1-2	.	.	TGTGCCAGCAGCTTCGGCCGCCCGTTGTATGGCTACACCTTC	CASSFGRPLYGYTF
TRBV5-1	TRBJ2-3	TRBD1	.	TGCGCCAGCAGCTTCACAGGGGGCAAAAGCACAGATACGCAGTATTTT	CASSFTGGKSTDTQYF
TRBV7-2	TRBJ1-6	.	.	TGTGCCGGGGCTTCCTATAATTCACCCCTCCACTTT	CAGASYNSPLHF
TRBV12-3/TRBV12-4	TRBJ1-5	.	.	TGTGCCAGCAGCGACCAGGAGGGCAATCAGCCCCAGCATTTT	CASSDQEGNQPQHF